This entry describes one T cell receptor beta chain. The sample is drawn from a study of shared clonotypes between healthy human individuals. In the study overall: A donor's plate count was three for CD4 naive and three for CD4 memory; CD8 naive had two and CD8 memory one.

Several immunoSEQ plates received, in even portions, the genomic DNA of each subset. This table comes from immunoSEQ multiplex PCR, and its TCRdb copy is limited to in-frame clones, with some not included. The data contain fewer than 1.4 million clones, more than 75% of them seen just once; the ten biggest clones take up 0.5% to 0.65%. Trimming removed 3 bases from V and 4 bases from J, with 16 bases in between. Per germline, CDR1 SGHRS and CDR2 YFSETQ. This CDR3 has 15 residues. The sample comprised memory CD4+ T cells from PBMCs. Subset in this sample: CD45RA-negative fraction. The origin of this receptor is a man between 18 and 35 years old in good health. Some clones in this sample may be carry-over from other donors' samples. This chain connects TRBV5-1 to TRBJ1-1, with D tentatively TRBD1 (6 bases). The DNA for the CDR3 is TGCGCCAGCAGCTCCGCGGGGGCTAGTAGCACTGAAGCTTTCTTT. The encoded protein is CASSSAGASSTEAFF.